The 9 T cell receptor beta chains listed next were all sequenced from one sample in a study of cytomegalovirus exposure and HLA in healthy donors. The PCR employed 60 Vbeta primers together with 13 Jbeta primers. Generated by immunoSEQ multiplex PCR, the TCRdb table keeps only in-frame clones and is missing some. The profile shows 120,000 or so clones, roughly 80% of them singletons. The specimen sequenced was PBMCs. The receptors come from a man aged 25-40 years in good health and CMV-seronegative.

V usage is TRBV4-3 and J usage is TRBJ2-6; D is possibly TRBD2 (5 bases). The CDR3 spans 16 residues. CDR1 is LGHNA and CDR2 is YSLEER in the germline V gene. V was pared by 4 bases and J by 5 bases, with 15 bases between. The CDR3 protein is CASSPDYATWANVLTF. Written as DNA, the CDR3 is TGCGCCAGCAGCCCAGACTATGCCACTTGGGCCAACGTCCTGACTTTC.

The chain is built from TRBV15 and TRBJ1-1, with 7 bases fitting TRBD1. Losses at the gene ends were 8 bases for V and 4 bases for J; bases not matched to a gene: 10. The CDR3 contains 14 residues. Germline lookup yields CDR1 LNHNV and CDR2 YYDKDF (reference sequence). CDR3 coding DNA: TGTGCCACCGCCGACAGGGAAGGTCGCACTGAAGCTTTCTTT. This gives the protein CATADREGRTEAFF.

This chain uses TRBV19 with TRBJ2-1, with TRBD1 as a possible D gene (5 bases). Germline V gene lookup returns CDR1 LNHDA and CDR2 SQIVND (reference sequence). The CDR3 loop spans 16 amino acids. Trimming pared 3 bases from V and 2 bases from J, leaving 14 bases between. CDR3 in amino acids: CASSMVAGRTYNEQFF. The DNA for the CDR3 is TGTGCCAGTAGTATGGTTGCAGGGCGAACCTACAATGAGCAGTTCTTC.

V is TRBV18 and J is TRBJ1-2; 7 bases align to TRBD1. Trimming took 6 bases from V and 7 from J; bases not matched to a gene: 14. The CDR3 is 15 amino acids. Germline assignment: CDR1 KGHSH and CDR2 LQKENI. The chain's CDR3 is CASSRDRELSSGYTF. For the CDR3, the DNA is TGTGCCAGCTCCCGAGACAGGGAATTGTCCTCTGGCTACACCTTC. Drawing the rest from reference TRBV18 and TRBJ1-2, the complete variable domain is NAGVMQNPRHLVRRRGQEARLRCSPMKGHSHVYWYRQLPEEGLKFMVYLQKENIIDESGMPKERFSAEFPKEGPSILRIQQVVRGDSAAYFCASSRDRELSSGYTFGSGTRLTVV.

This chain links TRBV6-5 with TRBJ1-2; 8 nucleotides match TRBD1. Germline V gives CDR1 MNHEY, CDR2 SVGAGI. The CDR3 loop spans 13 amino acids. With 5 bases clipped from V and 5 bases from J, the junction kept 4 bases outside the gene matches. CDR3 residues: CASSKGQGYGYTF. For the CDR3, the DNA is TGTGCCAGCAGTAAAGGACAGGGTTATGGCTACACCTTC.

The chain couples TRBV4-1 to TRBJ2-7, with a weak D call TRBD1 (6 bases). Trimming stripped 1 base from V and 2 bases from J, with 12 bases between. This CDR3 comprises 15 residues. Germline V gene lookup returns CDR1 MGHRA and CDR2 YSYEKL. This chain's CDR3 is CASSQVFDRTYEQYF. The CDR3 DNA sequence: TGCGCCAGCAGCCAAGTTTTCGACAGGACCTACGAGCAGTACTTC.

In the case of this clone: The identical CDR3 is also encoded by other nucleotide sequences in the sample. The chain carries TRBV7-9 and TRBJ1-3; D is possibly TRBD1 (6 bases). Trimming pared 6 bases from V and 4 bases from J, leaving 16 bases between. The germline CDR1 and CDR2 sequences are SEHNR and FQNEAQ (reference sequence). CDR3 length: 15 residues. CDR3 DNA: TGTGCCAGCAGTTCCTACAGGGAACGAGGAAACACCATATATTTT. This translates into CASSSYRERGNTIYF.

This clone was observed a single time. The chain links TRBV7-2 to TRBJ2-7; D possibly corresponds to TRBD1 (6 bases). Per the germline V gene, CDR1 is SGHTA and CDR2 is FQGNSA. Trimming stripped 5 bases from V and 4 bases from J, with 15 bases between. The CDR3 length is 14 residues. CDR3 DNA sequence: TGTGCCAGCAGCCTCAGGGGCGCAGAGTACGAGCAGTACTTC. Translating gives CASSLRGAEYEQYF.

This chain uses TRBV19 with TRBJ1-2; TRBD1 aligns across 8 bases. CDR1 and CDR2 from the germline V gene are LNHDA and SQIVND (reference sequence). The length of the CDR3 is 15 residues. V shed 0 bases, J shed 5 bases, and the junction held 5 bases outside the gene matches. Here the CDR3 reads CASSIDPGQGYGYTF. The CDR3 DNA follows: TGTGCCAGTAGTATAGATCCAGGACAGGGTTATGGCTACACCTTC.